The 13 T cell receptor beta chains below all came from one sample that was sequenced in a study of cytomegalovirus exposure and HLA in healthy donors. The PCR contained 60 Vbeta and 13 Jbeta primers. Measured with immunoSEQ multiplex PCR; TCRdb has only the in-frame clones, and not every one. The data show about 260,000 clones, with 84% seen just once and 1.5% to 2.5% held by the top ten. Sequences were obtained from PBMCs. Receptor source: a woman aged 40 to 50 in good health and CMV-seropositive.

The rearrangement uses TRBV4-2 and TRBJ1-6; D unclear. The CDR3 covers 13 residues. Looked up from germline, CDR1 is LGHNA and CDR2 is YNFKEQ. V lost 4 bases, J lost 10 bases, and 11 bases lay in between. CDR3 coding DNA: TGTGCCAGCAGCCTCGGTCCGAAATCACCCCTCCACTTT. Its translation: CASSLGPKSPLHF.

The rearrangement links TRBV18 to TRBJ2-5, with TRBD1 matching over 11 bases. The CDR3 loop spans 15 amino acids. Germline CDR1 and CDR2: KGHSH and LQKENI. V lost 5 bases to trimming and J lost 4 bases; unmatched junction nucleotides: 6. The CDR3 bases are TGTGCCAGCTCAACTGGACAGGGGGCATTAGAGACCCAGTACTTC. Translation gives CASSTGQGALETQYF.

This clone has only a few counts. The genes are TRBV6-5 and TRBJ2-6, with D unclear. Germline V gives CDR1 MNHEY, CDR2 SVGAGI. Trimming cost V 2 bases and J 2 bases, with 4 bases left between them. CDR3 size: 14 residues. CDR3 in amino acids: CASSYEPGANVLTF. CDR3 bases: TGTGCCAGCAGTTACGAGCCTGGGGCCAACGTCCTGACTTTC.

The chain carries TRBV19 and TRBJ2-3, with D possibly being TRBD2 (5 bases). Germline V lookup: CDR1 LNHDA, CDR2 SQIVND (reference sequence). V shed 3 bases and J shed 13 bases, with 17 bases lying between them. This CDR3 is 13 amino acids long. The DNA of the CDR3 is TGTGCCAGTAGTATTGGCGGGCTAGAGAATAAGTATTTT. This sequence encodes CASSIGGLENKYF.

The chain is built from TRBV5-1 and TRBJ2-7; D might be TRBD2 (5 bases). The CDR3 runs 14 residues. Germline CDR1 reads SGHRS; CDR2 reads YFSETQ. The V end was cut by 0 bases, the J end by 1 base, with 8 bases between. The CDR3 nucleotides are TGCGCCAGCAGCTTGGAGTCGGGGTCCTACGAGCAGTACTTC. It encodes CASSLESGSYEQYF.

In this sample, this clone turned up many times. The rearrangement links TRBV19 to TRBJ1-2; 7 bases line up with TRBD1. Germline V gives CDR1 LNHDA, CDR2 SQIVND (reference sequence). The CDR3 totals 14 residues. With V trimmed by 5 bases and J by 4 bases, 7 bases remained unmatched. The CDR3 DNA reads TGTGCCAGTAGTCCCCGGTGGGACAGCTATGGCTACACCTTC. Protein: CASSPRWDSYGYTF.

The gene calls are TRBV5-4 and TRBJ2-5; no firm D call. The V gene lost 0 bases and the J gene lost 5 bases, with 5 bases spanning the gap. In germline, CDR1 is SGHNT, CDR2 YYREEE (reference sequence). This CDR3 region has 12 residues. The CDR3 spells CASSLEAETQYF. The CDR3 DNA is TGTGCCAGCAGCTTGGAAGCTGAGACCCAGTACTTC.

V and J are TRBV10-1 and TRBJ2-2, with TRBD2 identical over 16 bases. Losses at the gene ends were 6 bases for V and 10 bases for J; bases not matched to a gene: 2. Germline loops: CDR1 WNHNN, CDR2 SYGVQD (reference sequence). The CDR3 has 14 residues. The CDR3 nucleotides are TGCGCCAGCAGGGGACTAGCGGGAGGGCAGGAGCTGTTTTTT. It is translated as CASRGLAGGQELFF.

The V and J genes are TRBV7-3 and TRBJ2-5, with a possible D match to TRBD1 (7 bases). V lost 5 bases, J lost 5 bases, and 21 bases lay in between. Germline CDR1 SGHTA, CDR2 FQGTGA. This CDR3 spans 16 amino acids. The CDR3: CASSPGGFTGRETQYF. As DNA, the CDR3 is TGTGCCAGCAGCCCAGGGGGGTTTACTGGGCGGGAGACCCAGTACTTC.

The chain recombines TRBV2 with TRBJ2-2, with 8 bases aligning to TRBD1. CDR3 size: 14 residues. Germline assignment: CDR1 SNHLY and CDR2 FYNNEI. With V trimmed by 6 bases and J by 0 bases, 0 bases remained unmatched. This CDR3 reads CASRDRANTGELFF. For the CDR3, the DNA is TGTGCCAGCAGGGACAGGGCGAACACCGGGGAGCTGTTTTTT.

This rearrangement joins TRBV5-5 to TRBJ2-4; 10 bases fit TRBD2. The CDR3 consists of 15 residues. The V gene end was trimmed by 4 bases and the J gene end by 12 bases; junction bases not matched to a gene: 13. Germline CDR1 reads SGHKS; CDR2 reads YYEKEE (reference sequence). This chain's CDR3 is CASSHIAGGLGSQYF. Written as DNA, the CDR3 is TGTGCCAGCAGCCACATAGCGGGAGGCTTGGGCAGTCAGTACTTC.

This clone came up a few times. This chain connects TRBV19 to TRBJ1-2; no definite D call. CDR3 length equals 17 residues. Per germline, CDR1 LNHDA and CDR2 SQIVND (reference sequence). V lost 0 bases and J lost 5, with 19 bases in between. This CDR3 is CASSIDLSAGSLYGYTF. Here the CDR3 DNA reads TGTGCCAGTAGTATAGATCTATCGGCAGGCTCTCTTTATGGCTACACCTTC.

The rearrangement joins TRBV28 to TRBJ2-5, with D possibly TRBD2 on 5 matching bases. From germline, CDR1 is MDHEN and CDR2 SYDVKM. The V and J ends lost 2 bases and 1 base respectively, with 8 bases between them. CDR3 length equals 14 residues. This CDR3 is CASSLQRIQETQYF. Here the CDR3 DNA reads TGTGCCAGCAGTTTACAGCGGATCCAAGAGACCCAGTACTTC.